This T cell receptor (beta chain) emerged from a study of T cell responses to AZD1222 COVID-19 vaccine. Some clones are missing from TCRdb's copy, which holds only in-frame ones; the method was immunoSEQ multiplex PCR. The sample consists of roughly 120,000 clones, about 90% of them appearing once. V lost 2 bases to trimming and J lost 2 bases; unmatched junction nucleotides: 5. Germline values: CDR1 SGHNT, CDR2 YENEEA. The CDR3 sequence is 15 residues long. The count of this clone is one. The receptor was isolated from an adult in good health. V usage is TRBV11-3 and J usage is TRBJ2-7; the match to TRBD2 covers 8 bases. The sample in question was peripheral blood, obtained on day 0 of AZD1222 vaccination. For the CDR3, the DNA is TGTGCCAGCAGCTTAAGGGGGACTAGTACCTACGAGCAGTACTTC. Amino acids: CASSLRGTSTYEQYF.